These T cell receptor beta chains were read from a single sample in a study of human T cells and chemical hapten exposure. One entry per CDR3 protein, called by TCRdb with MiXCR from the RACE reads. The sample has about 84,000 distinct CDR3 sequences; over 9.5% are singletons. Source: whole blood, taken in connection with sensitization to the hapten diphenylcyclopropenone (DPC). The receptors come from a woman aged 50 to 60 with alopecia areata. Some clones in this sample may be carry-over from other donors' samples. The CDR3 runs from the conserved cysteine through the conserved F or W. A D gene is named only where the DNA matches it firmly. Clone sizes are given selectively: once, few, many, or a class where the clone is expanded.

D	size	J	V	DNA	CDR3
NA	NA	TRBJ1-1	TRBV12-2	TGTGCAAGTCGCTTAGTTTTGGGCAGCGGATCCACTGAAGCTTTCTTT	CASRLVLGSGSTEAFF
NA	NA	TRBJ2-2	TRBV7-2	TGTGCCAGCGAACTACTAGGGACGGGCACCGGGGAGCTGTTTTTT	CASELLGTGTGELFF
TRBD1	NA	TRBJ1-2	TRBV5-1	TGCGCCAGCAGCTTGGTAGGGACAGGGGCTTTCGGCTACACCTTC	CASSLVGTGAFGYTF
NA	few	TRBJ2-1	TRBV12-3/TRBV12-4	TGTGCCAGCAGTCGGGACTTCTACAATGAGCAGTTCTTC	CASSRDFYNEQFF
TRBD1	few	TRBJ1-1	TRBV5-5	TGTGCCAGCAGCTTGGTAGGGACAGGGAACACTGAAGCTTTCTTT	CASSLVGTGNTEAFF
TRBD2	NA	TRBJ2-7	TRBV28	TGTGCCAGCAGTTCCCCAACTAGCGGGAGTATACGAGTGCAGTACTTC	CASSSPTSGSIRVQYF
NA	many	TRBJ2-2	TRBV12-5	TGTGCTAGTGGTTTGGTACCTTCGAGGGTTGGGACCGGGGAGCTGTTTTTT	CASGLVPSRVGTGELFF
NA	few	TRBJ1-1	TRBV4-3	TGCGCCAGCAGCCAGGAGGTAGGAGTGAACACTGAAGCTTTCTTT	CASSQEVGVNTEAFF
TRBD1	many	TRBJ2-4	TRBV20-1	TGCAGCGCAACGGGGACAGCTAAAAACATTCAGTACTTC	CSATGTAKNIQYF
NA	many	TRBJ1-5	TRBV29-1	TGCAGCGTTGCAGTGGGCCCCATCAATCAGCCCCAGCATTTT	CSVAVGPINQPQHF
TRBD2	few	TRBJ2-3	TRBV20-1	TGCAGTGCTAGAGTTCTGTGGGGTAGCGGGGACACAGATACGCAGTATTTT	CSARVLWGSGDTDTQYF
NA	NA	TRBJ1-1	TRBV11-2	TGTGCCAGCATGATAGGGGCGAACACTGAAGCTTTCTTT	CASMIGANTEAFF
NA	medium-sized	TRBJ1-1	TRBV5-1	TGCGCCAGCAGCTTGAAGAAAGAGGGGGTTATGAACACTGAAGCTTTCTTT	CASSLKKEGVMNTEAFF
TRBD1	NA	TRBJ1-1	TRBV7-6	TGTGCCAGCAGCTCACCGAGAAAGACAGGGGGCAACACTGAAGCTTTCTTT	CASSSPRKTGGNTEAFF
NA	NA	TRBJ2-7	TRBV5-1	TGCGCCAGCAGCTTGAATGAGGGGAGGTCCGAGCAGTACTTC	CASSLNEGRSEQYF
NA	NA	TRBJ1-3	TRBV7-9	TGTGCCAGCAGCCGAACCTCTGTTGGAAACACCATATATTTT	CASSRTSVGNTIYF
NA	NA	TRBJ1-1	TRBV7-6	TGTGCCAGCAGCTTAGACGTGGACACTGAAGCTTTCTTT	CASSLDVDTEAFF
NA	NA	TRBJ1-1	TRBV28	TGTGCCAGCAGTTTAGGTCGGGCCGAAGCTTTCTTT	CASSLGRAEAFF
NA	few	TRBJ1-1	TRBV12-3/TRBV12-4	TGTGCCAGCAGGCAGAAAGGGGGGAACACTGAAGCTTTCTTT	CASRQKGGNTEAFF
TRBD2	many	TRBJ2-5	TRBV7-6	TGTGCCAGCAGCATGCGGACTAGCGGAAAACTAGAGACCCAGTACTTC	CASSMRTSGKLETQYF
TRBD1	few	TRBJ1-2	TRBV25-1	TGTGCCAGCTGGACAGGGGCGGACACACCCTATGGCTACACCTTC	CASWTGADTPYGYTF
NA	few	TRBJ2-2	TRBV6-5	TGTGCCAGCAGTTATCCGGGGACCGGGGAGCTGTTTTTT	CASSYPGTGELFF
NA	NA	TRBJ2-4	TRBV20-1	TGCAGTGCTAGGGAATCGGCCAAAAACATTCAGTACTTC	CSARESAKNIQYF
NA	many	TRBJ2-3	TRBV11-3	TGTGCCAGCAGCCCCGGGTTTGGCACAGATACGCAGTATTTT	CASSPGFGTDTQYF
NA	NA	TRBJ1-5	TRBV28	TGTGCCAGCAGTCCCCCCCGGGGGGGGACCCATCAGCCCCAGCATTTT	CASSPPRGGTHQPQHF
NA	many	TRBJ2-5	TRBV14	TGTGCCAGCAGCGGGACGCCCCTCGGAGAGACCCAGTACTTC	CASSGTPLGETQYF
NA	NA	TRBJ2-1	TRBV28	TGTGCCAGCAGTTTAGGCCCCACCAATGAGCAGTTCTTC	CASSLGPTNEQFF
TRBD2	few	TRBJ2-5	TRBV7-2	TGTGCCAGCAGCAAAGGACTAGCGGGAGGCCGGGAGACCCAGTACTTC	CASSKGLAGGRETQYF
NA	NA	TRBJ2-7	TRBV30	TGTGCCTGGAGTGTGGGGGGCGCGAAATACGAGCAGTACTTC	CAWSVGGAKYEQYF
NA	many	TRBJ2-7	TRBV10-3	TGTGCCATCAGTGAGTCACTAGCCCACACCTACGAGCAGTACTTC	CAISESLAHTYEQYF
NA	many	TRBJ2-5	TRBV18	TGTGCCAGCTCACCACCGGAGGGAGGCACTGAGACCCAGTACTTC	CASSPPEGGTETQYF
TRBD1	many	TRBJ1-3	TRBV6-6	TGTGCCAGCAGTTTACGGGACAGGGAACCCTCTGGAAACACCATATATTTT	CASSLRDREPSGNTIYF
NA	few	TRBJ1-4	TRBV6-6	TGTGCCAGCACGATGACTAATGAAAAACTGTTTTTT	CASTMTNEKLFF
TRBD2	many	TRBJ2-1	TRBV2	TGTGCCAGCAGTGAACGCCAGCGGGAGTTGTTCTTC	CASSERQRELFF
TRBD2	NA	TRBJ2-3	TRBV20-1	TGCAGTGCTAGAGCACTAGCGGGAGCGACAGATACGCAGTATTTT	CSARALAGATDTQYF
NA	many	TRBJ1-5	TRBV6-5	TGTGCCAGCAGAATGGACAGTTCCTCGCCCCAGCATTTT	CASRMDSSSPQHF
NA	many	TRBJ1-2	TRBV11-2	TGTGCCAGCAGCACTAGACCCCCGCCTCATGGTCGCCAACCCCCGGGCTCTCATTATGGCTACACCTTC	CASSTRPPPHGRQPPGSHYGYTF
TRBD2	many	TRBJ2-2	TRBV7-2	TGTGCCAGCAGCTTAGCGGGAGGGCACACCGGGGAGCTGTTTTTT	CASSLAGGHTGELFF
NA	NA	TRBJ2-2	TRBV20-1	TGCAGTGCTAGTGATACAAGGGCGACTAGGGTCGGGGAGCTGTTTTTT	CSASDTRATRVGELFF
TRBD2	many	TRBJ2-5	TRBV20-1	TGCAGTGCTAGAGTCGCGGGAGTCTGGGAGACCCAGTACTTC	CSARVAGVWETQYF
NA	many	TRBJ2-1	TRBV7-2	TGTGCCAGCAGCTTAGTTCGGGACTATGAGCAGTTCTTC	CASSLVRDYEQFF
NA	NA	TRBJ2-7	TRBV30	TGTGCCTGGAGTCCCTCGACGGTGAAGGGGCAGTACTTC	CAWSPSTVKGQYF
NA	NA	TRBJ1-6	TRBV4-1	TGCGCCAGCAGCTCCTCTTGGGGAGCCTATAATTCACCCCTCCACTTT	CASSSSWGAYNSPLHF
NA	few	TRBJ2-3	TRBV7-9	TGTGCCAGCAGCCCCGCCGGGACTCTGAGGTCATGGGATACGCAGTATTTT	CASSPAGTLRSWDTQYF
TRBD1	many	TRBJ2-2	TRBV14	TGTGCCAGCAGCCGACAGGGGTACACCGGGGAGCTGTTTTTT	CASSRQGYTGELFF
NA	NA	TRBJ2-3	TRBV5-8	TGTGCCAGCAGCTTGGGATACGAGGGGGTCCGCAGGGATTTT	CASSLGYEGVRRDF
TRBD1	few	TRBJ1-3	TRBV12-3/TRBV12-4	TGTGCCAGCAGGTCGACAGGGGAAGGAGCTGGAAACACCATATATTTT	CASRSTGEGAGNTIYF
NA	many	TRBJ2-2	TRBV2	TGTGCCAGCAGTGAAACAGTGAACACCGGGGAGCTGTTTTTT	CASSETVNTGELFF
TRBD2	NA	TRBJ2-1	TRBV11-2	TGTGCCAGCAGCTTGGGACTAGCGGGACCGTCCTACAATGAGCAGTTCTTC	CASSLGLAGPSYNEQFF